These 5 T cell receptor beta chains came from one sample sequenced in a study of human T cells and chemical hapten exposure. TCRdb recomputed calls from the RACE reads with MiXCR, one row per CDR3 protein. The sample records under 450,000 distinct CDR3 sequences, about 6% being singletons. As to time point: patch test 2, 6 weeks after DPC sensitization. Treatment: therapeutic diphenylcyclopropenone sensitization with weekly scalp DPC. The input for sequencing was whole blood, taken in connection with sensitization to the hapten diphenylcyclopropenone (DPC). These receptors all come from a young woman with alopecia areata. Some clones in this sample may be carry-over from other donors' samples.

The gene calls are TRBV7-9 and TRBJ1-2; D is unresolved. From germline, CDR1 is SEHNR and CDR2 FQNEAQ (reference sequence). There are 14 residues in the CDR3. Trimming cost V 5 bases and J 1 base, with 11 bases left between them. The chain's CDR3 is CASSLVRINYGYTF. The CDR3 nucleotides are TGTGCCAGCAGCCTTGTCAGAATTAACTATGGCTACACCTTC.

The rearrangement joins TRBV12-3 or TRBV12-4 to TRBJ2-3; TRBD2 might be the D (5 bases). With 3 bases removed from V and 1 base from J, the gap between germline ends came to 11 bases. The CDR3 is 15 amino acids. CDR3 in amino acids: CASSFRPAGTDTQYF. For the CDR3, the DNA is TGTGCCAGCAGTTTCCGACCAGCGGGCACAGATACGCAGTATTTT.

This clonotype came up many times. This chain joins TRBV6-6 and TRBJ1-1; D not certain. V lost 2 bases and J lost 1, with 11 bases in between. The CDR3 extends over 15 amino acids. Germline assignment: CDR1 MNHNY and CDR2 SVGAGI (reference sequence). This CDR3 is CASSYMSPGNTEAFF. CDR3 DNA: TGTGCCAGCAGTTACATGTCGCCGGGGAACACTGAAGCTTTCTTT.

This clonotype was counted between two and nine times. V and J are TRBV7-9 and TRBJ2-1; D perhaps matches TRBD1 (6 bases). The CDR3 consists of 13 residues. The germline V gene has CDR1 SEHNR and CDR2 FQNEAQ (reference sequence). Deletions cut 10 bases from V and 7 bases from J, with 17 bases between. The CDR3 is CANVTLRGNEQFF. The CDR3 region has the DNA TGTGCCAACGTCACACTTAGGGGGAATGAGCAGTTCTTC.

This clonotype has ten or more counts. V gene TRBV25-1 combines with J gene TRBJ1-1; 7 bases fit TRBD1. V dropped 0 bases and J dropped 7; count of bases not matched to a gene: 8. CDR1 MGHDK and CDR2 SYGVNS come from the germline V gene. CDR3 length equals 15 residues. CDR3: CASSEYNRGLSEAFF. In nucleotides, the CDR3 is TGTGCCAGCAGTGAATACAACAGGGGATTAAGTGAAGCTTTCTTT.